The 23 T cell receptor beta chains below all came from one sample that was sequenced in a study of shared clonotypes between healthy human individuals. This table comes from immunoSEQ multiplex PCR, and its TCRdb copy is limited to in-frame clones, with some not included. The table includes some 680,000 clones, around 78% detected once. The sample comprised memory CD4+ T cells sorted from blood. Subset reported: CD45RA-negative fraction. The origin of the receptors is a woman in her twenties or thirties in good health.

This clone has just one count. The chain has TRBV27 and TRBJ2-2, with 7 bases matching TRBD1. V lost 6 bases, J lost 4 bases, and 8 bases stayed unmatched. This CDR3 has 15 amino acids. Germline V gene lookup returns CDR1 MNHEY and CDR2 SMNVEV (reference sequence). CDR3 residues: CASRSGTVATGELFF. DNA for the CDR3: TGTGCCAGCAGATCCGGGACAGTGGCCACCGGGGAGCTGTTTTTT.

V gene TRBV7-9 combines with J gene TRBJ2-3, with 12 bases that match TRBD2. J was trimmed by 4 bases and V by 5 bases; bases with no gene match: 7. This CDR3 spans 16 amino acids. The germline V gene has CDR1 SEHNR and CDR2 FQNEAQ (reference sequence). CDR3 sequence (DNA): TGTGCCAGCAGCGGAACTAGCGGGAGGTCCCCAGATACGCAGTATTTT. Its translation: CASSGTSGRSPDTQYF.

The chain uses TRBV19 and TRBJ2-1; 8 bases map to TRBD1. The CDR3 loop spans 15 amino acids. The germline gives CDR1 LNHDA, CDR2 SQIVND (reference sequence). With 7 bases clipped from V and 9 bases from J, the junction kept 14 bases outside the gene matches. Here the CDR3 DNA reads TGTGCCAGTACCATTGGACAGGGACAAAGTGGTGAGCAGTTCTTC. As protein: CASTIGQGQSGEQFF.

This clone was seen just once. CDR3 protein: CASSLGTSGSNEQFF. CDR3 nucleotide sequence: TGTGCCAGCAGCTTAGGGACTAGCGGGAGCAATGAGCAGTTCTTC. The gene calls are TRBV7-7 and TRBJ2-1; TRBD2 agrees at 13 bases. This CDR3 region has 15 residues. Per germline, CDR1 SSHAT and CDR2 FNYEAQ (reference sequence). After removal of 1 base from V and 6 bases from J, the junction contained 0 bases not matched to a gene. The entire variable domain, with the rest obtained from reference TRBV7-7 and TRBJ2-1, is as follows: GAGVSQSPRYKVTKRGQDVTLRCDPISSHATLYWYQQALGQGPEFLTYFNYEAQPDKSGLPSDRFSAERPEGSISTLTIQRTEQRDSAMYRCASSLGTSGSNEQFFGPGTRLTVL.

Ten or more counts support this clone. The chain combines TRBV28 with TRBJ2-5; TRBD2 matches at 8 bases. This CDR3 has 15 residues. Trimming took 3 bases from V and 6 from J; bases not matched to a gene: 9. The V gene's germline CDR1 is MDHEN and CDR2 SYDVKM. The CDR3 nucleotides read TGTGCCAGCAGTTTTTCCGGGACTAGTTTACAGACCCAGTACTTC. The encoded protein is CASSFSGTSLQTQYF.

V usage is TRBV14 and J usage is TRBJ1-1; unclear D gene. The V gene's germline CDR1 is SGHDN and CDR2 FVKESK. The V end lost 4 bases, the J end lost 0 bases, and 9 bases lay between the germline ends. CDR3 length: 14 residues. For the CDR3, the DNA is TGTGCCAGCAGCCTCGGGAACATGAACACTGAAGCTTTCTTT. Its translation is CASSLGNMNTEAFF.

This clone was seen only a few times. The same CDR3 arises from other DNA sequences in this sample as well. The rearrangement joins TRBV27 to TRBJ2-1; 8 bases align to TRBD2. CDR3 length equals 13 residues. The germline CDR1 and CDR2 sequences are MNHEY and SMNVEV (reference sequence). CDR3 DNA sequence: TGTGCATCGGGGAGCGGGAGTTACAATGAGCAGTTCTTC. Translated: CASGSGSYNEQFF.

The gene calls are TRBV15 and TRBJ2-5; 10 bases map to TRBD2. The CDR3 loop spans 16 amino acids. From germline, CDR1 is LNHNV and CDR2 YYDKDF (reference sequence). The V gene end was trimmed by 5 bases and the J gene end by 4 bases; junction bases not matched to a gene: 10. CDR3 bases: TGTGCCACCAGCCCAACTGAGGGACTAGCGAGAGAGACCCAGTACTTC. It yields the protein CATSPTEGLARETQYF. Full variable domain (outside the CDR3, taken from reference TRBV15 and TRBJ2-5): DAMVIQNPRYQVTQFGKPVTLSCSQTLNHNVMYWYQQKSSQAPKLLFHYYDKDFNNEADTPDNFQSRRPNTSFCFLDIRSPGLGDTAMYLCATSPTEGLARETQYFGPGTRLLVL.

The table lists this clone with a few counts. Other nucleotide sequences in the sample specify the same CDR3. The chain has TRBV28 and TRBJ2-7; D gene ambiguous. Between the trimmed V and J ends, which lost 5 bases and 3 bases, there was a span of 5 bases. The V gene's germline CDR1 is MDHEN and CDR2 SYDVKM. This CDR3 has 11 residues. CDR3 DNA sequence: TGTGCCAGCAGTCTACGCTACGAGCAGTACTTC. Translating gives CASSLRYEQYF. The full variable domain, with the rest looked up from reference TRBV28 and TRBJ2-7, is DVKVTQSSRYLVKRTGEKVFLECVQDMDHENMFWYRQDPGLGLRLIYFSYDVKMKEKGDIPEGYSVSREKKERFSLILESASTNQTSMYLCASSLRYEQYFGPGTRLTVT.

This clone was seen many times. At the DNA level, this CDR3 is encoded by other sequences in the same sample as well. The chain joins TRBV7-9 to TRBJ1-3, with D uncertain. CDR1 is SEHNR, CDR2 FQNEAQ, per germline (reference sequence). The CDR3 sequence is 14 residues long. Trimming took 0 bases from V and 0 from J, leaving 3 bases between them. The DNA of the CDR3 is TGTGCCAGCAGCTTAGCGGCCTCTGGAAACACCATATATTTT. This sequence encodes CASSLAASGNTIYF.

CDR3 sequence: CASKKRGGVRDTQYF. CDR3 DNA: TGTGCCAGCAAAAAAAGAGGCGGGGTACGTGATACGCAGTATTTT. The V gene is TRBV28, the J gene TRBJ2-3, with D perhaps matching TRBD2 (6 bases). Germline V gene data show CDR1 as MDHEN and CDR2 as SYDVKM. The CDR3 has 15 residues. V lost 7 bases to trimming and J lost 6 bases, with 20 bases between them.

The chain recombines TRBV9 with TRBJ2-2; possible D gene TRBD2, 6 bases. The CDR3 runs to 15 residues. V shed 1 base and J shed 5 bases, with 12 bases lying between them. CDR1 SGDLS and CDR2 YYNGEE come from the germline V gene. CDR3 in amino acids: CASSVKWGVTGELFF. DNA for the CDR3: TGTGCCAGCAGCGTAAAGTGGGGGGTAACCGGGGAGCTGTTTTTT.

The V call is TRBV5-5, the J call TRBJ1-1; D is uncertain. The V end was cut by 0 bases, the J end by 1 base, with 7 bases between. Per germline, CDR1 SGHKS and CDR2 YYEKEE (reference sequence). The length of the CDR3 is 14 residues. The DNA for the CDR3 is TGTGCCAGCAGCTTGGATCGGGGGAACACTGAAGCTTTCTTT. Its translation is CASSLDRGNTEAFF.

This CDR3 is CSAEGGTSDASYEQYF. In nucleotides, the CDR3 is TGCAGCGCTGAGGGGGGGACTAGCGATGCGTCCTACGAGCAGTACTTC. The genes are TRBV29-1 and TRBJ2-7; 10 positions agree with TRBD2. Unmatched junction bases numbered 13, after V lost 7 bases and J lost 1 base. Germline V gene sequence: CDR1 SQVTM, CDR2 ANQGSEA. CDR3 size: 16 residues.

The chain combines TRBV19 with TRBJ2-1, with D perhaps TRBD1 or TRBD2 (5 bases each). Per germline, CDR1 LNHDA and CDR2 SQIVND (reference sequence). V was pared by 3 bases and J by 5 bases, with 17 bases between. The CDR3 contains 16 residues. The CDR3 region is CASSIRYGTVDNEQFF. In DNA, the CDR3 is TGTGCCAGTAGTATCCGCTACGGGACGGTCGACAATGAGCAGTTCTTC.

The chain is built from TRBV5-1 and TRBJ2-7; 8 nucleotides line up with TRBD2. Per germline, CDR1 SGHRS and CDR2 YFSETQ. V shed 4 bases and J 6 bases; nucleotides not matched to a gene: 6. CDR3 size: 13 residues. The CDR3 region is CASSPREGGEQYF. The CDR3 nucleotides are TGCGCCAGCAGCCCACGGGAGGGCGGCGAGCAGTACTTC.

V usage is TRBV19 and J usage is TRBJ2-1; no clear D gene. This CDR3 spans 15 amino acids. The V gene's germline CDR1 is LNHDA and CDR2 SQIVND (reference sequence). Trimming took 3 bases from V and 0 from J, leaving 9 bases between them. The DNA for the CDR3 is TGTGCCAGTAGTATTAGCAGAAGCTCCTACAATGAGCAGTTCTTC. It specifies CASSISRSSYNEQFF.

The V gene is TRBV19, the J gene TRBJ1-5; the D is unclear. V lost 4 bases and J 5 bases, leaving 6 bases between the germline ends. The CDR3 covers 12 residues. In germline, CDR1 is LNHDA, CDR2 SQIVND (reference sequence). The CDR3 DNA reads TGTGCCAGTAGTACGCGCCATCAGCCCCAGCATTTT. It codes for CASSTRHQPQHF.

Points on this clone: Other DNA sequences from this sample encode an identical CDR3 as well. This chain links TRBV28 with TRBJ2-7; D not resolved. CDR1 and CDR2 (germline): MDHEN, SYDVKM. The CDR3 totals 13 residues. Trimming pared 2 bases from V and 0 bases from J, leaving 5 bases between. For the CDR3, the DNA is TGTGCCAGCAGTTTAAGCTACTCCTACGAGCAGTACTTC. Its protein product is CASSLSYSYEQYF. Filled out from reference TRBV28 and TRBJ2-7, the complete variable domain reads DVKVTQSSRYLVKRTGEKVFLECVQDMDHENMFWYRQDPGLGLRLIYFSYDVKMKEKGDIPEGYSVSREKKERFSLILESASTNQTSMYLCASSLSYSYEQYFGPGTRLTVT.

With respect to this clone: The sample contains more than one DNA sequence encoding this CDR3. Here the CDR3 reads CATSRDRSYEQYF. Written as DNA, the CDR3 is TGTGCCACCAGCAGGGACCGCTCCTACGAGCAGTACTTC. This rearrangement joins TRBV15 to TRBJ2-7; the D is unclear. The CDR3 is made up of 13 amino acids. Germline lookup yields CDR1 LNHNV and CDR2 YYDKDF (reference sequence). Trimming shortened V by 3 bases and J by 0 bases, and 6 bases separated the two germline ends. The full variable domain, in which reference TRBV15 and TRBJ2-7 provide the parts outside the CDR3, is DAMVIQNPRYQVTQFGKPVTLSCSQTLNHNVMYWYQQKSSQAPKLLFHYYDKDFNNEADTPDNFQSRRPNTSFCFLDIRSPGLGDTAMYLCATSRDRSYEQYFGPGTRLTVT.

V gene TRBV5-1 combines with J gene TRBJ1-2; 7 nucleotides agree with TRBD1. V shed 0 bases, J shed 2 bases, and the junction held 1 base outside the gene matches. Germline V gene lookup returns CDR1 SGHRS and CDR2 YFSETQ. There are 14 residues in the CDR3. Written as DNA, the CDR3 is TGCGCCAGCAGCTTGGCCAGGGGGAACTATGGCTACACCTTC. Protein sequence: CASSLARGNYGYTF.

The chain couples TRBV14 to TRBJ1-3, with TRBD1 matching 7 bases. V lost 2 bases, J lost 0 bases, and 7 bases stayed unmatched. The germline V gene has CDR1 SGHDN and CDR2 FVKESK. This CDR3 has 17 residues. The CDR3 is CASSQSTGFSSGNTIYF. As DNA, the CDR3 is TGTGCCAGCAGCCAATCGACAGGGTTCAGCTCTGGAAACACCATATATTTT.

This clone was seen once. V is TRBV5-1 and J is TRBJ2-2, with D perhaps TRBD1 or TRBD2 (6 bases each). Trimming removed 3 bases at V and 1 base at J, with 16 bases between. The CDR3 is 17 residues long. CDR1 and CDR2 from the germline V gene are SGHRS and YFSETQ. DNA of the CDR3: TGCGCCAGCAGCTCCCGAGGGGGGCGGGGGAACACCGGGGAGCTGTTTTTT. Its protein product is CASSSRGGRGNTGELFF.